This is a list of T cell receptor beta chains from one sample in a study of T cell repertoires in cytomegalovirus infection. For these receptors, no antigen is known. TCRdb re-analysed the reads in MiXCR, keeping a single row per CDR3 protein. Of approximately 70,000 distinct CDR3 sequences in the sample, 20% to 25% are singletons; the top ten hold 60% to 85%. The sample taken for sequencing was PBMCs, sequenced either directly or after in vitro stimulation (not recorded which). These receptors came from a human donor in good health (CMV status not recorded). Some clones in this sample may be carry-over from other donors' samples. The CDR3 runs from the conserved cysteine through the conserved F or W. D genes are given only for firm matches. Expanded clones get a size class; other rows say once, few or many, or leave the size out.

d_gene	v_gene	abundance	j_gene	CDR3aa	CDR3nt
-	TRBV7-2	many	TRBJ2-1	CASTIGSGISNEQFF	TGTGCCAGCACCATAGGTTCAGGGATTTCCAATGAGCAGTTCTTC
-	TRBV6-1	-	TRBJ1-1	CASSEQVEMTEAFF	TGTGCCAGCAGTGAACAGGTCGAGATGACTGAAGCTTTCTTT
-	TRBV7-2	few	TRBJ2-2	CASSLQGLSGELFF	TGTGCCAGCAGCTTACAGGGCTTGTCCGGGGAGCTGTTTTTT
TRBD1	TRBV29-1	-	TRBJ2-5	CSVEGTGRETQYF	TGCAGCGTTGAGGGGACAGGGCGGGAGACCCAGTACTTC
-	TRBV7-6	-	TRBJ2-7	CASSLAGVSYEQYF	TGTGCCAGCAGCTTAGCGGGAGTATCCTACGAGCAGTACTTC
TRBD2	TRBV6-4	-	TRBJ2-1	CASSDSTSGSNEQFF	TGTGCCAGCAGTGACTCGACTAGCGGGAGCAATGAGCAGTTCTTC
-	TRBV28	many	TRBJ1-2	CASYRQPRGYTF	TGTGCCAGCTATAGGCAGCCGAGAGGCTACACCTTC
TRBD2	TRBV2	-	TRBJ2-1	CASSLGLAEYEQFF	TGTGCCAGCAGCCTGGGACTAGCAGAGTATGAGCAGTTCTTC
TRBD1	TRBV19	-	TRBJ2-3	CASSLTDRVDTDTQYF	TGTGCCAGTAGTTTAACGGACAGGGTTGACACAGATACGCAGTATTTT
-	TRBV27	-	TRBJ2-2	CASSLTSGELFF	TGTGCCAGCAGTTTAACTTCCGGGGAGCTGTTTTTT
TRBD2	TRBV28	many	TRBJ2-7	CASSPTNRLAFTYEQYF	TGTGCCAGCAGTCCGACAAATAGACTAGCGTTCACCTACGAGCAGTACTTC
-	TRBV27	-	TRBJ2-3	CASSPQTPDTQYF	TGTGCCAGCAGTCCCCAGACCCCAGATACGCAGTATTTT
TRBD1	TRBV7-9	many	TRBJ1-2	CASTAGGSDYGYTF	TGTGCCAGCACCGCAGGGGGCAGTGACTATGGCTACACCTTC
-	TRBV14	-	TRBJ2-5	CASSQEPRDSETQYF	TGTGCCAGCAGCCAAGAACCGCGGGATTCTGAGACCCAGTACTTC
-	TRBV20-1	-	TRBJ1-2	CSAANRGDGYTF	TGCAGTGCTGCCAACCGGGGGGATGGCTACACCTTC
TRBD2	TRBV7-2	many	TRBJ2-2	CASSPGVAGGPVHNTGELFF	TGTGCCAGCAGCCCCGGGGTAGCGGGAGGGCCGGTGCATAACACCGGGGAGCTGTTTTTT
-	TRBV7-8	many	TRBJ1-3	CASSLALGTAGNTIYF	TGTGCCAGCAGCTTAGCTTTAGGGACGGCTGGAAACACCATATATTTT
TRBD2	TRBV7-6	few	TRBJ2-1	CASSPGLAGPPNNEQFF	TGTGCCAGCAGCCCAGGACTAGCGGGACCCCCTAACAATGAGCAGTTCTTC
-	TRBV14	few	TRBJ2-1	CASSQDPWTDTYNEQFF	TGTGCCAGCAGCCAAGATCCTTGGACCGACACCTACAATGAGCAGTTCTTC
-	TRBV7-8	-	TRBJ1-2	CASSLERFNYGYTF	TGTGCCAGCAGCTTAGAACGCTTCAACTATGGCTACACCTTC
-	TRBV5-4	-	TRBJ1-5	CASSAGGQLNQPQHF	TGTGCCAGCAGCGCGGGGGGTCAGCTCAATCAGCCCCAGCATTTT
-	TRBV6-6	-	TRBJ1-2	CASSGSRKAARGFGYTF	TGTGCCAGCAGTGGGTCGAGGAAGGCAGCGCGTGGGTTTGGCTACACCTTC
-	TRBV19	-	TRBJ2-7	CASSIDGDAYEQYF	TGTGCCAGTAGTATAGATGGTGACGCCTACGAGCAGTACTTC
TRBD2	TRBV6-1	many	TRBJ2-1	CASRYPPLAGGSSYNEQFF	TGTGCCAGCAGGTATCCACCCCTAGCGGGAGGAAGCTCCTACAATGAGCAGTTCTTC